This T cell receptor (beta chain) was recovered during a study of blood T cell repertoires in COVID-19. Study as a whole: Both acute and convalescent COVID-19 samples were obtained from the United States, Italy and Spain.

This clone was observed a single time. Original methodology: Amplification of reference gene primers provided the estimated nucleated cell counts. Sequenced by immunoSEQ multiplex PCR; TCRdb stores in-frame clones only, minus some. V, J and clone size derive from that table, while D and trimming were established from the DNA sequence. The table has 150,000 to 200,000 clones, 74% seen once. CDR1 is LGHNA, CDR2 YSLEER, per germline. The CDR3 sequence is 18 residues long. V lost 0 bases and J lost 0; bases outside the gene matches: 8. Sequenced input: peripheral blood. The origin of this receptor is a woman older than 75 with acute or convalescent COVID-19. The gene calls are TRBV4-3 and TRBJ1-1, with 9 bases lining up with TRBD1. Written as DNA, the CDR3 is TGCGCCAGCAGCCAAGATTCCGGGACAGGGTGGATGAACACTGAAGCTTTCTTT. Protein: CASSQDSGTGWMNTEAFF.